These T cell receptor beta chains were read from a single sample in a study of blood T cell repertoires in COVID-19. Sequencing was performed with immunoSEQ multiplex PCR; in TCRdb, only in-frame clones are kept and a portion is missing. The sample lists approximately 160,000 clones, 80% to 85% occurring once. The specimen sequenced was peripheral blood. The receptors here all came from a woman over 75 with active or convalescent COVID-19. CDR3s include the opening cysteine and the closing phenylalanine or tryptophan. The order of the fields is D gene, clone size, J gene, V gene, CDR3 DNA, CDR3 protein. A D gene is named only where the DNA matches it firmly. The size field is filled for only some rows; it gives once, few, many or a size class.

TRBD2 | . | TRBJ2-3 | TRBV12-5 | TGTGCTAGTGGTTTGTATACTAGCGGCCCAACAGATACGCAGTATTTT | CASGLYTSGPTDTQYF
. | . | TRBJ1-2 | TRBV11-1 | TGTGCCAGCAGCTTTGGTCCGGGTGCTAACTATGGCTACACCTTC | CASSFGPGANYGYTF
TRBD2 | . | TRBJ2-7 | TRBV3-1/TRBV3-2 | TGTGCCAGCAGCCAAGTGGCGGGGGGGCCCCACGAGCAGTACTTC | CASSQVAGGPHEQYF
TRBD1 | few | TRBJ1-4 | TRBV7-2 | TGTGCCAGCAGCTCTAGGGACAGTAATGAAAAACTGTTTTTT | CASSSRDSNEKLFF
. | once | TRBJ1-4 | TRBV18 | TGTGCCAGCTCACCACCGTGGGGGGAACTGTTTTTT | CASSPPWGELFF
TRBD2 | few | TRBJ2-3 | TRBV4-1 | TGCGCCAGCAGCTTACGACGGGGACTAGCGGCAGATACGCAGTATTTT | CASSLRRGLAADTQYF
. | . | TRBJ1-6 | TRBV10-3 | TGTGCCATCAGTGGAGGTGGTGATTCACCCCTCCACTTT | CAISGGGDSPLHF
TRBD2 | . | TRBJ2-3 | TRBV15 | TGTGCCACCAGCAGGGAGCTAGCGGGGGTGGGTACGCAGTATTTT | CATSRELAGVGTQYF
. | . | TRBJ1-2 | TRBV19 | TGTGCCAGTAGTATAGATCGGGGTTCCTATGGCTACACCTTC | CASSIDRGSYGYTF
. | . | TRBJ1-1 | TRBV10-2 | TGCGCCAGCAGAGAAGTGACAGCTATGAACACTGAAGCTTTCTTT | CASREVTAMNTEAFF
. | . | TRBJ1-1 | TRBV29-1 | TGCAGCGGATATTTGAGCACTGAAGCTTTCTTT | CSGYLSTEAFF
. | once | TRBJ2-2 | TRBV6-2/TRBV6-3 | TGTGCCAGCAGTCTCCGACAGCCGAACACCGGGGAGCTGTTTTTT | CASSLRQPNTGELFF
TRBD1 | . | TRBJ1-5 | TRBV18 | TGTGCCAGCTCACCAGGGACAGGGGGTCAGCCCCAGCATTTT | CASSPGTGGQPQHF
TRBD2 | . | TRBJ2-1 | TRBV18 | TGTGCCAGCGCCGCCGGGGGGTTATACAATGAGCAGTTCTTC | CASAAGGLYNEQFF